This is a list of T cell receptor beta chains from one sample in a study of blood T cell repertoires in COVID-19. The repertoire was sequenced with immunoSEQ multiplex PCR; TCRdb's copy has only in-frame clones and lacks some. The sample records a few hundred thousand clones, roughly 80% being singletons. Source material: peripheral blood. These receptors were collected from a person aged 70 to 85 with COVID-19, enrolled during active disease. The CDR3 runs from the conserved cysteine through the conserved F or W. Fields, in order: D gene, clone size, J gene, V gene, CDR3 protein, CDR3 DNA. The D gene is left open where the match is weak. Not all rows give a size; the values are once, few, many and, for expanded clones, a class.

NA	NA	TRBJ2-1	TRBV3-1/TRBV3-2	CASSQEGGDGGIYNEQFF	TGTGCCAGCAGCCAAGAAGGCGGGGACGGTGGGATTTACAATGAGCAGTTCTTC
NA	NA	TRBJ2-1	TRBV6-5	CASRAGQYYNEQFF	TGTGCCAGCAGGGCTGGACAGTACTACAATGAGCAGTTCTTC
NA	once	TRBJ2-4	TRBV27	CASSLGAMAKNIQYF	TGTGCCAGCAGTTTGGGGGCTATGGCCAAAAACATTCAGTACTTC
NA	few	TRBJ2-7	TRBV21-1	CASSKGADSYEQYF	TGTGCCAGCAGCAAAGGCGCGGACAGCTACGAGCAGTACTTC
TRBD1	NA	TRBJ1-5	TRBV28	CATTGVIGSWGFGGQPQHF	TGTGCAACGACAGGGGTGATCGGTTCATGGGGTTTCGGCGGTCAGCCCCAGCATTTT
TRBD1	NA	TRBJ2-2	TRBV7-3	CASGAGQGAPGELFF	TGTGCCAGCGGAGCGGGACAGGGGGCTCCCGGGGAGCTGTTTTTT
NA	NA	TRBJ1-6	TRBV3-1/TRBV3-2	CASSQAGTSYSPLHF	TGTGCCAGCAGCCAAGCAGGGACATCCTATTCACCCCTCCACTTT
TRBD1	NA	TRBJ1-5	TRBV27	CASGTGNQPQHF	TGTGCCAGTGGGACAGGCAATCAGCCCCAGCATTTT
NA	NA	TRBJ1-3	TRBV28	CASSQTGNTIYF	TGTGCCAGCAGCCAGACTGGAAACACCATATATTTT
NA	NA	TRBJ2-1	TRBV5-4	CASSSNNEQFF	TGTGCCAGCAGCTCCAACAATGAGCAGTTCTTC
TRBD1	NA	TRBJ2-1	TRBV28	CASRATGFINEQFF	TGTGCCAGCAGGGCGACAGGGTTTATCAATGAGCAGTTCTTC
NA	NA	TRBJ2-7	TRBV5-1	CASSLQGSTYEQYF	TGCGCCAGCAGCCTACAGGGCTCTACCTACGAGCAGTACTTC
NA	NA	TRBJ2-7	TRBV2	CASSVGGRGYEQYF	TGTGCCAGCAGTGTTGGGGGCAGGGGCTACGAGCAGTACTTC
TRBD1	few	TRBJ2-2	TRBV7-9	CASSPQGAPGELFF	TGTGCCAGCAGCCCGCAGGGGGCCCCCGGGGAGCTGTTTTTT
NA	few	TRBJ2-7	TRBV29-1	CSVVGIYEQYF	TGCAGCGTTGTCGGGATCTACGAGCAGTACTTC
TRBD1	NA	TRBJ2-2	TRBV10-3	CAISGVRDSGELFF	TGTGCCATCAGTGGTGTAAGGGACAGCGGGGAGCTGTTTTTT
TRBD1	NA	TRBJ2-2	TRBV7-8	CASSFAGRGRLGTGELFF	TGTGCCAGCAGTTTCGCGGGCAGGGGGCGCTTAGGCACCGGGGAGCTGTTTTTT
NA	NA	TRBJ1-4	TRBV29-1	CSVLLDSLGEKLFF	TGCAGCGTCCTACTTGACAGTCTGGGGGAAAAACTGTTTTTT
TRBD1	NA	TRBJ1-1	TRBV18	CASSPRGTGGNTEAFF	TGTGCCAGCTCCCCGCGGGGGACAGGAGGGAACACTGAAGCTTTCTTT
TRBD1	NA	TRBJ1-3	TRBV29-1	CSVSGGRGTIYF	TGCAGCGTGTCAGGGGGGAGAGGTACCATATATTTT
NA	NA	TRBJ1-3	TRBV18	CASSPQSTNTIYF	TGTGCCAGCTCACCACAGAGTACAAACACCATATATTTT
NA	NA	TRBJ2-2	TRBV7-2	CASSLGPTGELFF	TGTGCCAGCAGCCTAGGGCCTACCGGGGAGCTGTTTTTT
TRBD2	once	TRBJ2-3	TRBV9	CASSVVSGSTDTQYF	TGTGCCAGCAGCGTAGTTAGCGGGAGTACAGATACGCAGTATTTT
TRBD1	NA	TRBJ2-3	TRBV7-9	CASSLGTGLADTQYF	TGTGCCAGCAGCTTAGGGACAGGGCTAGCAGATACGCAGTATTTT
NA	NA	TRBJ2-5	TRBV30	CAWSGRGKSRETQYF	TGTGCCTGGTCCGGAAGGGGAAAGAGCCGGGAGACCCAGTACTTC
NA	NA	TRBJ2-7	TRBV15	CATSREGGPYEQYF	TGTGCCACCAGCAGAGAGGGCGGGCCGTACGAGCAGTACTTC
TRBD1	NA	TRBJ1-1	TRBV15	CATSRGQGWTEAFF	TGTGCCACCAGCCGCGGACAGGGATGGACTGAAGCTTTCTTT
TRBD1	NA	TRBJ1-1	TRBV23-1	CASSQSAQGATEAFF	TGCGCCAGCAGTCAATCGGCTCAGGGGGCCACTGAAGCTTTCTTT
NA	NA	TRBJ1-1	TRBV5-1	CASSLAGKQPTANTEAFF	TGCGCCAGCAGCTTGGCCGGGAAACAACCTACTGCGAACACTGAAGCTTTCTTT
TRBD2	NA	TRBJ2-1	TRBV20-1	CSASEAGGPGEQFF	TGCAGTGCTAGTGAGGCGGGGGGGCCTGGCGAGCAGTTCTTC
TRBD1	NA	TRBJ1-2	TRBV15	CATSRQQGQRGYTF	TGTGCCACCAGCAGACAACAGGGGCAAAGGGGCTACACCTTC
TRBD2	NA	TRBJ2-4	TRBV7-2	CASRKGLAGGDIQYF	TGTGCCAGCAGGAAAGGACTAGCGGGAGGAGACATTCAGTACTTC
TRBD1	NA	TRBJ1-3	TRBV19	CASSHDRESGNTIYF	TGTGCCAGTAGTCATGACAGGGAGTCCGGAAACACCATATATTTT
TRBD1	NA	TRBJ2-2	TRBV7-2	CASRFRQGSTGELFF	TGTGCCAGCAGGTTCCGACAGGGTAGCACCGGGGAGCTGTTTTTT
NA	NA	TRBJ1-5	TRBV28	CASSSTFHQPQHF	TGTGCCAGCAGTAGCACCTTCCATCAGCCCCAGCATTTT
NA	NA	TRBJ2-3	TRBV27	CASSLWATDTQYF	TGTGCCAGCAGTTTATGGGCCACAGATACGCAGTATTTT
NA	NA	TRBJ1-3	TRBV28	CASSPSTAFFSGNTIYF	TGTGCCAGCAGTCCGTCGACAGCATTCTTCTCTGGAAACACCATATATTTT
TRBD2	once	TRBJ2-3	TRBV29-1	CSVGGGRGPDTQYF	TGCAGCGTCGGAGGCGGGAGGGGGCCAGATACGCAGTATTTT
NA	NA	TRBJ2-5	TRBV27	CASSLVGEKETQYF	TGTGCCAGCAGCCTGGTTGGGGAGAAAGAGACCCAGTACTTC
NA	NA	TRBJ1-6	TRBV7-2	CASSLSTVNNSPLHF	TGTGCCAGCAGCTTGTCTACAGTTAATAATTCACCCCTCCACTTT
TRBD1	NA	TRBJ1-4	TRBV2	CASKTGTANEKLFF	TGTGCCAGCAAGACCGGGACAGCTAATGAAAAACTGTTTTTT
TRBD1	NA	TRBJ2-1	TRBV28	CASSSTGGGYEQFF	TGTGCCAGCAGTAGTACAGGGGGCGGGTATGAGCAGTTCTTC
NA	NA	TRBJ2-2	TRBV7-6	CASSLSGTGELFF	TGTGCCAGCAGCTTATCGGGGACCGGGGAGCTGTTTTTT
NA	NA	TRBJ1-1	TRBV27	CASSINRVSTEAFF	TGTGCCAGCTCCATAAACAGGGTATCCACTGAAGCTTTCTTT
TRBD1	NA	TRBJ2-3	TRBV19	CASSTRQGRTDTQYF	TGTGCCAGTAGTACCCGACAGGGACGCACAGATACGCAGTATTTT
NA	NA	TRBJ2-7	TRBV27	CASSLIISLTAGYEQYF	TGTGCCAGCAGTTTAATCATTTCTTTGACAGCAGGCTACGAGCAGTACTTC
NA	few	TRBJ1-2	TRBV6-2/TRBV6-3	CASSYPVGSHGYTF	TGTGCCAGCAGTTATCCAGTGGGCTCCCATGGCTACACCTTC
NA	NA	TRBJ2-5	TRBV5-1	CASSLVDPKSGGTQYF	TGCGCCAGCAGCTTGGTCGACCCTAAATCCGGGGGGACCCAGTACTTC
TRBD2	NA	TRBJ2-7	TRBV4-1	CASSQVGSGGLREQYF	TGCGCCAGCAGCCAAGTGGGGAGCGGGGGATTACGCGAGCAGTACTTC
TRBD2	once	TRBJ2-5	TRBV12-5	CASGPGTREETQYF	TGTGCTAGTGGCCCCGGGACTAGGGAAGAGACCCAGTACTTC
TRBD1	NA	TRBJ1-5	TRBV5-3	CARSPQDRDQPQHF	TGTGCCAGAAGCCCGCAGGACAGGGACCAGCCCCAGCATTTT